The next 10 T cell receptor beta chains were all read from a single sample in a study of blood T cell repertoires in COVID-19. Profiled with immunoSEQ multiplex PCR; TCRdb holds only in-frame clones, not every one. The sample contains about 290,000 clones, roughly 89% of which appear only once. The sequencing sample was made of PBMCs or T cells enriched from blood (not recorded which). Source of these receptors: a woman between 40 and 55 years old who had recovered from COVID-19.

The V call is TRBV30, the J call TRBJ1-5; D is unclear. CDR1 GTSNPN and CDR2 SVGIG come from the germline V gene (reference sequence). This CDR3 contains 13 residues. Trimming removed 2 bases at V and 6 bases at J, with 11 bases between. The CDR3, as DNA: TGTGCCTGGAGTCACCATCTTAGTCAGCCCCAGCATTTT. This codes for CAWSHHLSQPQHF.

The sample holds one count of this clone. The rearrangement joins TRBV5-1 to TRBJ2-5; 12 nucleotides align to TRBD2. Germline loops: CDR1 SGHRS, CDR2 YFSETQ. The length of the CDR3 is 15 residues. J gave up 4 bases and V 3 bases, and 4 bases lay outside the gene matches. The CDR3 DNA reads TGCGCCAGCAGCTCTAGCGGGAGGGCCATAGAGACCCAGTACTTC. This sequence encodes CASSSSGRAIETQYF.

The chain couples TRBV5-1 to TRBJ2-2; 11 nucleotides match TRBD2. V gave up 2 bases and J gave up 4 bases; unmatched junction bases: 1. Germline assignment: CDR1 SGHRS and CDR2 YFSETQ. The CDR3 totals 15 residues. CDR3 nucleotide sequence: TGCGCCAGCAGCTTTAGCGGGAGGGCCACCGGGGAGCTGTTTTTT. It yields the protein CASSFSGRATGELFF.

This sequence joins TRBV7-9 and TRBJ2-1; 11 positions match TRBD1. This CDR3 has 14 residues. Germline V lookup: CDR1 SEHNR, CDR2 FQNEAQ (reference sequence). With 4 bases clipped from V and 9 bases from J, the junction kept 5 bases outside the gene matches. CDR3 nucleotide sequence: TGTGCCAGCAGCTCGGACAGGGGGCGATCTGAGCAGTTCTTC. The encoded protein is CASSSDRGRSEQFF.

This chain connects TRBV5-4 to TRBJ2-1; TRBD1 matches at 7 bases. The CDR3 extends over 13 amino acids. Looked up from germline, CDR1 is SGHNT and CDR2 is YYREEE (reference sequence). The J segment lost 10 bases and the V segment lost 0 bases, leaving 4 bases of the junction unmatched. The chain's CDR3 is CASSLERQGEQFF. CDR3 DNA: TGTGCCAGCAGCTTGGAACGACAGGGAGAGCAGTTCTTC.

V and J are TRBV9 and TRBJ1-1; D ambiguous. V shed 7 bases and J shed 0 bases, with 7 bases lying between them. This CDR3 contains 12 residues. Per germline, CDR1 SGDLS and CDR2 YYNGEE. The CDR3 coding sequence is TGTGCCAGCTCCACATTGAACACTGAAGCTTTCTTT. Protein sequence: CASSTLNTEAFF. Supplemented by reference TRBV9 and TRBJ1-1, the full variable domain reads DSGVTQTPKHLITATGQRVTLRCSPRSGDLSVYWYQQSLDQGLQFLIQYYNGEERAKGNILERFSAQQFPDLHSELNLSSLELGDSALYFCASSTLNTEAFFGQGTRLTVV.

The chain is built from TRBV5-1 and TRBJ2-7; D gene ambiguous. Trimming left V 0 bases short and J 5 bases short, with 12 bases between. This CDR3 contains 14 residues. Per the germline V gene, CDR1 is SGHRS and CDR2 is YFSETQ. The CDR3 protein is CASSLAVLGDEQYF. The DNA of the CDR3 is TGCGCCAGCAGCTTGGCCGTTTTGGGCGACGAGCAGTACTTC.

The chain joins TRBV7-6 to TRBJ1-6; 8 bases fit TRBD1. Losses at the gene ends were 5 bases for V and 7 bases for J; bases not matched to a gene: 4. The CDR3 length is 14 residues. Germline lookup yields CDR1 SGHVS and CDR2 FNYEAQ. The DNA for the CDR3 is TGTGCCAGCAGCCCCGGACAGGGAAATTCACCCCTCCACTTT. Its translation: CASSPGQGNSPLHF. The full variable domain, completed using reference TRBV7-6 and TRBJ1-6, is GAGVSQSPRYKVTKRGQDVALRCDPISGHVSLYWYRQALGQGPEFLTYFNYEAQQDKSGLPNDRFSAERPEGSISTLTIQRTEQRDSAMYRCASSPGQGNSPLHFGNGTRLTVT.

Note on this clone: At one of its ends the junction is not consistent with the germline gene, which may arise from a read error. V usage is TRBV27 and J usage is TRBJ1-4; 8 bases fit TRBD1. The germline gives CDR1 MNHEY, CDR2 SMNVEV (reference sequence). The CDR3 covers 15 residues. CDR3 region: CASSRLGQGNVKLFF. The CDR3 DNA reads TGTGCCAGCAGCCGCCTAGGACAGGGAAATGTAAAACTGTTTTTT.

The CDR3 bases are TGTGCCAGCTCCCCCGGGACTCGGACCGGGGAGCTGTTTTTT. Its translation is CASSPGTRTGELFF. The chain combines TRBV18 with TRBJ2-2, with a tentative D call TRBD2 (6 bases). The germline V gene has CDR1 KGHSH and CDR2 LQKENI. V lost 6 bases, J lost 5 bases, and 13 bases lay in between. This CDR3 contains 14 residues.